The sample holds a few counts of the clone carrying this TCR beta chain. Antigen specificity is unknown. The V gene's germline CDR1 is SGHDN and CDR2 FVKESK. The CDR3 has 14 amino acids. V dropped 1 base and J dropped 11 bases, with 14 bases sitting between them. Using its own MiXCR run on the RT-PCR reads, TCRdb lists one record per CDR3 protein. The table has roughly 570,000 distinct CDR3 sequences, 12% to 15% seen once. The data derive from a study of response to subunit inactivated influenza vaccine. Study results and limitations: The authors put forward the suggestion that each seasonal influenza vaccination may bring in only a limited number of new T cells.

This sequence originates from a middle-aged man who received an inactivated influenza vaccine. The chain joins TRBV14 to TRBJ1-4; no reliable D call. Sequencing was performed on PBMCs from blood, taken about 12 days after vaccination. DNA for the CDR3: TGTGCCAGCAGCCAAGTTCCGGGAACACCTAAACTGTTTTTT. This translates into CASSQVPGTPKLFF.